The clone carrying this TCR beta chain has just a few counts. What it recognizes is unknown. This entry comes from a study of response to subunit inactivated influenza vaccine. TCRdb re-analysed the RT-PCR reads in MiXCR, keeping a single row per CDR3 protein. This sample has 800,000 to 1,000,000 distinct CDR3 sequences, with 21% found just once. Broader study findings: Authors suggested seasonal influenza vaccinations each recruit few new T cells.

This CDR3 spans 16 amino acids. Trimming removed 5 bases from V and 5 bases from J; junction bases left unmatched: 11. The V gene's germline CDR1 is SNHLY and CDR2 FYNNEI. The sample in question was PBMCs from blood, obtained 5 days after vaccination. The rearrangement links TRBV2 to TRBJ2-5, with 10 bases identical to TRBD1. This clonotype was obtained from a man aged 50 or older who received an inactivated influenza vaccine. CDR3 loop: CASSSKMTGGRETQYF. DNA of the CDR3: TGTGCCAGCAGTTCAAAGATGACAGGGGGCAGGGAGACCCAGTACTTC.